This entry describes one TCR beta chain. A read error may account for a junction end that differs from germline. These data come from a study of cytomegalovirus exposure and HLA in healthy donors. PCR employed 60 Vbeta and 13 Jbeta primers. The data were produced by immunoSEQ multiplex PCR, yet TCRdb's version contains in-frame clones alone and is incomplete. The data show about 76,000 clones, about 70% seen once. Germline CDR1 reads SEHNR; CDR2 reads FQNEAQ (reference sequence). The CDR3 covers 13 residues. This receptor was identified in a male donor in good health and CMV-seropositive. Sequencing input: PBMCs. The chain has TRBV7-9 and TRBJ2-5; tentatively, D is TRBD1 (6 bases). The CDR3 is CSSSSTGQETQYF. In DNA form, the CDR3 reads TGTTCCAGCAGCTCGACAGGTCAGGAGACCCAGTACTTC.